The next 19 T cell receptor beta chains were all read from a single sample in a study of blood T cell repertoires in COVID-19. This table comes from immunoSEQ multiplex PCR, and its TCRdb copy is limited to in-frame clones, with some not included. The sample has 120,000 to 150,000 clones, roughly four fifths seen once. The specimen was peripheral blood. The origin of the receptors is a woman older than 75 with acute or convalescent COVID-19.

The chain uses TRBV14 and TRBJ2-7; TRBD2 agrees at 7 bases. Germline V CDR1 and CDR2: SGHDN, FVKESK. The J segment lost 0 bases and the V segment lost 6 bases, leaving 5 bases of the junction unmatched. This CDR3 region has 14 residues. The CDR3 loop is CASSWGRASYEQYF. CDR3 nucleotide sequence: TGTGCCAGCAGTTGGGGGAGGGCCTCCTACGAGCAGTACTTC.

V gene TRBV5-1 combines with J gene TRBJ2-2; a possible D gene is TRBD1 (6 bases). The CDR3 totals 15 residues. Trimming left V 2 bases short and J 5 bases short, with 13 bases between. In germline, CDR1 is SGHRS, CDR2 YFSETQ. The CDR3 coding sequence is TGCGCCAGCAGCTTCAGGGGTGCAGGGACCGGGGAGCTGTTTTTT. Protein product: CASSFRGAGTGELFF.

The chain uses TRBV7-6 and TRBJ2-2; 10 bases are a match to TRBD2. CDR3 size: 16 residues. In germline, CDR1 is SGHVS, CDR2 FNYEAQ. The ends lost 3 bases at V and 6 bases at J; junction bases unmatched: 7. The CDR3 DNA reads as TGTGCCAGCAGCTTTGGACTAGCGGAGATGTCCGGGGAGCTGTTTTTT. Protein: CASSFGLAEMSGELFF. The entire variable domain, with the rest obtained from reference TRBV7-6 and TRBJ2-2, is as follows: GAGVSQSPRYKVTKRGQDVALRCDPISGHVSLYWYRQALGQGPEFLTYFNYEAQQDKSGLPNDRFSAERPEGSISTLTIQRTEQRDSAMYRCASSFGLAEMSGELFFGEGSRLTVL.

This chain joins TRBV24-1 and TRBJ2-1; possibly TRBD1 for D (6 bases). The V end lost 1 base, the J end lost 4 bases, and 16 bases lay between the germline ends. Germline CDR1 is KGHDR and CDR2 is SFDVKD. This CDR3 contains 17 residues. The CDR3 loop reads CATSDFVLGALYNEQFF. CDR3 in DNA: TGTGCCACCAGTGATTTTGTGTTGGGGGCTCTATACAATGAGCAGTTCTTC.

In its sample, this clone was seen many times. V is TRBV20-1 and J is TRBJ1-2; no clear D. V gave up 3 bases and J gave up 7 bases, with 18 bases separating them. The CDR3 is 14 residues long. Germline CDR1 reads DFQATT; CDR2 reads SNEGSKA (reference sequence). CDR3 sequence (DNA): TGCAGTGCTAGTATTTTCCGTAGTTCAATTGGCTACACCTTC. It translates to CSASIFRSSIGYTF.

This rearrangement joins TRBV6-1 to TRBJ2-3; D possibly corresponds to TRBD2 (6 bases). The germline V and J ends were trimmed by 1 base and 6 bases, with 14 bases remaining between them. CDR1 MNHNS and CDR2 SASEGT come from the germline V gene. This CDR3 is built from 15 residues. CDR3 region: CASSEGGGPADTQYF. The CDR3 region has the DNA TGTGCCAGCAGTGAAGGAGGAGGGCCGGCGGATACGCAGTATTTT.

This rearrangement joins TRBV24-1 to TRBJ2-2; TRBD1 agrees at 8 bases. CDR1 is KGHDR and CDR2 is SFDVKD in the germline V gene. CDR3 length: 17 residues. The V gene end was trimmed by 3 bases and the J gene end by 0 bases; junction bases not matched to a gene: 5. This chain's CDR3 is CATSDMRQGPNTGELFF. The CDR3 region has the DNA TGTGCCACCAGTGATATGAGACAGGGGCCGAACACCGGGGAGCTGTTTTTT.

This chain uses TRBV19 with TRBJ2-5; 7 bases fit TRBD2. The CDR3 covers 16 residues. Per the germline V gene, CDR1 is LNHDA and CDR2 is SQIVND (reference sequence). J lost 4 bases, V lost 5 bases, and 13 bases had no gene match. The CDR3 region is CASSPFFAGVGETQYF. The CDR3, as DNA: TGTGCCAGTAGTCCCTTTTTTGCGGGAGTGGGAGAGACCCAGTACTTC.

This clone was detected only once. The V call is TRBV10-3, the J call TRBJ2-3; possible D gene TRBD2, 6 bases. V lost 7 bases to trimming and J lost 5 bases, with 13 bases between them. The length of the CDR3 is 13 residues. Looked up from germline, CDR1 is ENHRY and CDR2 is SYGVKD. In nucleotides, the CDR3 is TGTGCCATCACTCCTGGAGGGTTAGATACGCAGTATTTT. It codes for CAITPGGLDTQYF.

The chain recombines TRBV24-1 with TRBJ2-5; 9 positions agree with TRBD2. The germline V gene has CDR1 KGHDR and CDR2 SFDVKD. This CDR3 contains 14 residues. V lost 9 bases and J lost 4; bases outside the gene matches: 8. DNA of the CDR3: TGTGCCACCGGATTCGTAGCGGGGGCAGAGACCCAGTACTTC. This encodes CATGFVAGAETQYF.

The chain joins TRBV7-2 to TRBJ1-3; 8 bases align to TRBD1. The CDR3 spans 17 residues. Per germline, CDR1 SGHTA and CDR2 FQGNSA. The trim removed 5 bases at V and 2 bases at J, leaving 11 bases unmatched. In nucleotides, the CDR3 is TGTGCCAGCAGCCTAAGGACAGGGCAATTCACTGGAAACACCATATATTTT. Translated: CASSLRTGQFTGNTIYF.

A single count supports this clone. V and J are TRBV3-1 (or the pseudogene TRBV3-2) and TRBJ2-2, with no clear D. Germline V gives CDR1 LGHDT, CDR2 YNNKEL (reference sequence). Trimming left V 1 base short and J 1 base short, with 4 bases between. The CDR3 covers 14 residues. CDR3 in DNA: TGTGCCAGCAGCCAAGTCAGGAACACCGGGGAGCTGTTTTTT. As protein: CASSQVRNTGELFF.

This clone was found a few times. This rearrangement joins TRBV3-1 (or the pseudogene TRBV3-2) to TRBJ1-2; D ambiguous. The CDR3 consists of 16 residues. V shed 0 bases and J shed 7 bases, with 18 bases lying between them. Germline CDR1 is LGHDT and CDR2 is YNNKEL (reference sequence). CDR3 loop: CASSQDWIGLRIGYTF. The CDR3 DNA reads TGTGCCAGCAGCCAAGATTGGATCGGACTGCGTATTGGCTACACCTTC.

The rearrangement uses TRBV6-5 and TRBJ2-7, with a weak D call TRBD1 (5 bases). The ends were cut back, 6 bases at V and 3 bases at J, with 9 bases in the middle. The CDR3 sequence is 12 residues long. Per the germline V gene, CDR1 is MNHEY and CDR2 is SVGAGI. CDR3 protein: CASSETVYEQYF. The CDR3 coding sequence is TGTGCCAGCAGCGAGACAGTCTACGAGCAGTACTTC.

This rearrangement joins TRBV7-6 to TRBJ2-5, with D possibly TRBD2 on 5 matching bases. The CDR3 loop spans 14 amino acids. V was shortened by 3 bases and J by 5 bases, with 13 bases between the two germline ends. Germline V gene data show CDR1 as SGHVS and CDR2 as FNYEAQ. CDR3 in DNA: TGTGCCAGCAGCTTCTCCACTCCGGGGGAGACCCAGTACTTC. It specifies CASSFSTPGETQYF. Full variable domain (outside the CDR3, taken from reference TRBV7-6 and TRBJ2-5): GAGVSQSPRYKVTKRGQDVALRCDPISGHVSLYWYRQALGQGPEFLTYFNYEAQQDKSGLPNDRFSAERPEGSISTLTIQRTEQRDSAMYRCASSFSTPGETQYFGPGTRLLVL.

This clone is labeled medium-sized. The chain combines TRBV18 with TRBJ2-7, with D uncertain. V shed 3 bases and J shed 5 bases, with 17 bases lying between them. The germline gives CDR1 KGHSH, CDR2 LQKENI. The CDR3 has 15 amino acids. In DNA form, the CDR3 reads TGTGCCAGCTCACCCCGACCGGCCGGGTGGGACGAGCAGTACTTC. This encodes CASSPRPAGWDEQYF.

This chain joins TRBV13 and TRBJ2-1; the D gene is possibly TRBD2 (6 bases). The CDR3 has 17 amino acids. CDR1 is PRHDT and CDR2 is FYEKMQ in the germline V gene (reference sequence). Between the trimmed V and J ends, which lost 0 bases and 4 bases, there was a span of 16 bases. The CDR3 reads CASSLGLMWEEYNEQFF. In DNA, the CDR3 is TGTGCCAGCAGCTTAGGTCTTATGTGGGAGGAGTACAATGAGCAGTTCTTC. Full variable domain (missing parts from reference TRBV13 and TRBJ2-1): AAGVIQSPRHLIKEKRETATLKCYPIPRHDTVYWYQQGPGQDPQFLISFYEKMQSDKGSIPDRFSAQQFSDYHSELNMSSLELGDSALYFCASSLGLMWEEYNEQFFGPGTRLTVL.

The chain uses TRBV25-1 and TRBJ2-1; 12 bases line up with TRBD2. Trimming at V came to 4 bases and at J to 9 bases, leaving 10 bases not matched to a gene. CDR3 length: 16 residues. Germline assignment: CDR1 MGHDK and CDR2 SYGVNS. CDR3 DNA: TGTGCCAGCAGTGCAAGACTAGCGGGAGATGAGGGTGAGCAGTTCTTC. It is translated as CASSARLAGDEGEQFF. Supplemented by reference TRBV25-1 and TRBJ2-1, the full variable domain reads EADIYQTPRYLVIGTGKKITLECSQTMGHDKMYWYQQDPGMELHLIHYSYGVNSTEKGDLSSESTVSRIRTEHFPLTLESARPSHTSQYLCASSARLAGDEGEQFFGPGTRLTVL.

This chain connects TRBV5-5 to TRBJ2-3, with D tentatively TRBD1 (5 bases). The V end was cut by 2 bases, the J end by 0 bases, with 25 bases between. Germline V lookup: CDR1 SGHKS, CDR2 YYEKEE (reference sequence). The CDR3 has 20 residues. Here the CDR3 reads CASSFPTEASLISSTDTQYF. Written as DNA, the CDR3 is TGTGCCAGCAGCTTTCCGACAGAGGCATCTCTCATCTCTAGCACAGATACGCAGTATTTT.